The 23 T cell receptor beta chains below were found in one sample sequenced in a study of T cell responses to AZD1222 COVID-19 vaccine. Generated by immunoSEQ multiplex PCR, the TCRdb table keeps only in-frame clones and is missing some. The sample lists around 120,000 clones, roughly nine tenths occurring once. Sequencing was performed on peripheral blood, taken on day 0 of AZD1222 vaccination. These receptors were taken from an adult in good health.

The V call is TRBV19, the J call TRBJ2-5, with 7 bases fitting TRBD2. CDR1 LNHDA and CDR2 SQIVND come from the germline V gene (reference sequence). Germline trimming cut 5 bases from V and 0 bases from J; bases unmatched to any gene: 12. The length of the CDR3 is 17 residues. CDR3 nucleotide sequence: TGTGCCAGTAGTCCGGGTCTGGGACTACCGTACCAAGAGACCCAGTACTTC. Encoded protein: CASSPGLGLPYQETQYF.

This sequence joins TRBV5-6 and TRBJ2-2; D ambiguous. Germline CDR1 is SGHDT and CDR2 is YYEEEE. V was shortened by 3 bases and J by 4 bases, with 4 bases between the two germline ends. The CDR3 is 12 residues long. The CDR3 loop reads CASSSVTGELFF. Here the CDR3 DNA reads TGTGCCAGCAGCTCCGTCACCGGGGAGCTGTTTTTT.

The DNA for the CDR3 is TGTGCCTGGAGTGTAGGAGGGACAGAAGTTTATGGCTACACCTTC. Its translation: CAWSVGGTEVYGYTF. The rearrangement links TRBV30 to TRBJ1-2; TRBD1 matches 7 bases. V lost 0 bases and J lost 5; bases outside the gene matches: 9. This CDR3 has 15 residues. Germline CDR1 reads GTSNPN; CDR2 reads SVGIG (reference sequence).

CDR3 DNA: TGTGCCAGTAGTATTTGGGGACAGCCGAGCTCTGGAAACACCATATATTTT. It codes for CASSIWGQPSSGNTIYF. The chain joins TRBV19 to TRBJ1-3, with 7 bases aligning to TRBD1. With 3 bases clipped from V and 0 bases from J, the junction kept 8 bases outside the gene matches. This CDR3 region has 17 residues. Per the germline V gene, CDR1 is LNHDA and CDR2 is SQIVND (reference sequence).

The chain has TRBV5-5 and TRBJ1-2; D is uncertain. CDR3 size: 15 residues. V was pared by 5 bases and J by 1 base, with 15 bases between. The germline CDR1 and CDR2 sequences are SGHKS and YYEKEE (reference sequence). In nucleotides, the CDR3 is TGTGCCAGCAGGATAACCCCCCTCCATAACTATGGCTACACCTTC. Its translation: CASRITPLHNYGYTF.

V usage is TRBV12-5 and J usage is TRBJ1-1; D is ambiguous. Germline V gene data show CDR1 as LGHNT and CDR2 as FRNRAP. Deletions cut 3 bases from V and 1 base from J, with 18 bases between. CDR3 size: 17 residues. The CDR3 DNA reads TGTGCTAGTGGTTTTCTCCGGTTGGGGTCGGGGAACACTGAAGCTTTCTTT. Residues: CASGFLRLGSGNTEAFF.

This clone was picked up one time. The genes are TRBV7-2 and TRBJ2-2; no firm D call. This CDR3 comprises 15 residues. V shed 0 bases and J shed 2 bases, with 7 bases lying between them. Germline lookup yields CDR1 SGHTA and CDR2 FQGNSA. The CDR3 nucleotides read TGTGCCAGCAGCTTAGCGGGTGGAAACACCGGGGAGCTGTTTTTT. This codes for CASSLAGGNTGELFF. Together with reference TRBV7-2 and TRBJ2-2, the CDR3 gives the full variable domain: GAGVSQSPSNKVTEKGKDVELRCDPISGHTALYWYRQSLGQGLEFLIYFQGNSAPDKSGLPSDRFSAERTGGSVSTLTIQRTQQEDSAVYLCASSLAGGNTGELFFGEGSRLTVL.

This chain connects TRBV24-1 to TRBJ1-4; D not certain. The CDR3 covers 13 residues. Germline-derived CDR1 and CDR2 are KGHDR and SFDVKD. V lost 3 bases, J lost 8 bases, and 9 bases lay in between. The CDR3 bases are TGTGCCACCAGTGATCGAAATGGGGAAAAACTGTTTTTT. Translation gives CATSDRNGEKLFF.

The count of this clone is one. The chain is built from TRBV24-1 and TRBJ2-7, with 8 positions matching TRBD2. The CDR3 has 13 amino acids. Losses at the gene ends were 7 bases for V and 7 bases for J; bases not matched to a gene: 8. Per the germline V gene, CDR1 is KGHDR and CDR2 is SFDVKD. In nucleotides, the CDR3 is TGTGCCACCAGCCGCAGCGGGAGTAGAGAGCAGTACTTC. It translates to CATSRSGSREQYF.

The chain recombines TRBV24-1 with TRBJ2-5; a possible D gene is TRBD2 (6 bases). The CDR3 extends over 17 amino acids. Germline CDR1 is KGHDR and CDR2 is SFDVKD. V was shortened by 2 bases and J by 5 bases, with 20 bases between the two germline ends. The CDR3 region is CATSDSGDTGTRETQYF. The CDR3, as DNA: TGTGCCACCAGTGATTCGGGAGATACCGGGACCAGGGAGACCCAGTACTTC.

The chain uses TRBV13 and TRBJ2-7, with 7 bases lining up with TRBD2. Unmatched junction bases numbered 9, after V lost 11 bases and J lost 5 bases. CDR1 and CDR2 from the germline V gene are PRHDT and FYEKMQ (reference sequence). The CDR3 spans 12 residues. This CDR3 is CASAGRADEQYF. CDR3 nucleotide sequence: TGTGCCTCCGCGGGGAGGGCCGACGAGCAGTACTTC.

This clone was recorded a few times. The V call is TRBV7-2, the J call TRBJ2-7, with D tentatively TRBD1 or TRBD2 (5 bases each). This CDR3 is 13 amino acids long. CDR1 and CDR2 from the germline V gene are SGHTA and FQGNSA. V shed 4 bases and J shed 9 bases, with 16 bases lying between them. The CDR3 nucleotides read TGTGCCAGCAGCTCTGACAGCGGATGGGTGCAGTACTTC. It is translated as CASSSDSGWVQYF.

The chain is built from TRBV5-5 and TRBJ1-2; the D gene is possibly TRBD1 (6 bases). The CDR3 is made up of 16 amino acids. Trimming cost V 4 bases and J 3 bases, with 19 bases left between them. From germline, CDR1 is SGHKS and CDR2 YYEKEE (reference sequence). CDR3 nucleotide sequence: TGTGCCAGCAGCCCCTACATACAGGGTATGGACTATGGCTACACCTTC. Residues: CASSPYIQGMDYGYTF.

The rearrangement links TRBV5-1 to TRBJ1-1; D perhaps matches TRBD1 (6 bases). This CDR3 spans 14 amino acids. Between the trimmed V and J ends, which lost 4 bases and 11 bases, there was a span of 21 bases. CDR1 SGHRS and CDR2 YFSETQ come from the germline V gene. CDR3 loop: CASSESPHRALAFF. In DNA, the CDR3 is TGCGCCAGCAGCGAATCACCTCACAGGGCTTTGGCTTTCTTT.

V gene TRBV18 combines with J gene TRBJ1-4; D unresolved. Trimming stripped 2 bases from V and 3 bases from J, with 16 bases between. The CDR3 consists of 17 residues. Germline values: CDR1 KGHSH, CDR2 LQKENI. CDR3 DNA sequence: TGTGCCAGCTCACCAGAAGGGCTTGACGGATCTAATGAAAAACTGTTTTTT. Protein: CASSPEGLDGSNEKLFF. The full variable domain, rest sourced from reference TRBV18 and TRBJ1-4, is NAGVMQNPRHLVRRRGQEARLRCSPMKGHSHVYWYRQLPEEGLKFMVYLQKENIIDESGMPKERFSAEFPKEGPSILRIQQVVRGDSAAYFCASSPEGLDGSNEKLFFGSGTQLSVL.

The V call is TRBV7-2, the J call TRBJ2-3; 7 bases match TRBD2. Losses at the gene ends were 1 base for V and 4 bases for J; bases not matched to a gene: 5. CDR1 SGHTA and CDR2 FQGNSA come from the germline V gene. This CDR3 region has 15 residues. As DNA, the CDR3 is TGTGCCAGCAGCTTAGTGGGAGGGCCCCCAGATACGCAGTATTTT. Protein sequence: CASSLVGGPPDTQYF. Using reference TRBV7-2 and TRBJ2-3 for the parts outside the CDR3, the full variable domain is GAGVSQSPSNKVTEKGKDVELRCDPISGHTALYWYRQSLGQGLEFLIYFQGNSAPDKSGLPSDRFSAERTGGSVSTLTIQRTQQEDSAVYLCASSLVGGPPDTQYFGPGTRLTVL.

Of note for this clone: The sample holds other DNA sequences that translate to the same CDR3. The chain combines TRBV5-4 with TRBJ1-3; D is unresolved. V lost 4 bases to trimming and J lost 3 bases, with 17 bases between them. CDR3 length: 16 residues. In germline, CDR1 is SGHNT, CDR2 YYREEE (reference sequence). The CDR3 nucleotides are TGTGCCAGCAGCCGAGATAGGGAGAGGAATGGAAACACCATATATTTT. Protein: CASSRDRERNGNTIYF.

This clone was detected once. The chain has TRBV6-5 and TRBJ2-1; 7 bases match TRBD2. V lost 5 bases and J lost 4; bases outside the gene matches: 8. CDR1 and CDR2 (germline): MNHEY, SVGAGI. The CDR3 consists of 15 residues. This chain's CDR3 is CASSSRLAAYNEQFF. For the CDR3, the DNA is TGTGCCAGCAGTAGCCGGCTAGCGGCTTACAATGAGCAGTTCTTC.

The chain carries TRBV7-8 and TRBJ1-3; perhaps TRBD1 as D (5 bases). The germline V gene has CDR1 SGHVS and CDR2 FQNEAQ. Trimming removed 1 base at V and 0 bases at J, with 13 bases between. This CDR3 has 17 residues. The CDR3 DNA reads TGTGCCAGCAGCTTAGAACCGGGACTCCTCTCTGGAAACACCATATATTTT. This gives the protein CASSLEPGLLSGNTIYF.

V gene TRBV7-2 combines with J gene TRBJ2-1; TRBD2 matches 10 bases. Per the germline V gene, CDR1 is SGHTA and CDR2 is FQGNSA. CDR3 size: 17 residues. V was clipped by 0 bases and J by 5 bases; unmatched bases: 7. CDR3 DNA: TGTGCCAGCAGCTTAGCGATTGGACTAGCGGACAACAATGAGCAGTTCTTC. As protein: CASSLAIGLADNNEQFF.

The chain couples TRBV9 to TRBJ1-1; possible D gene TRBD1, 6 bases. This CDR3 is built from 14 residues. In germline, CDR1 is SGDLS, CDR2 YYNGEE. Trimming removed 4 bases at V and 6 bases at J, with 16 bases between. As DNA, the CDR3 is TGTGCCAGCAGCCAGACAGGCCAGGGGCCTGAAGCTTTCTTT. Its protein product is CASSQTGQGPEAFF.

CDR3 sequence: CASSENWGPGETQYF. CDR3 DNA sequence: TGCGCCAGCAGTGAGAATTGGGGGCCGGGGGAGACCCAGTACTTC. V and J are TRBV10-1 and TRBJ2-5, with a possible D match to TRBD1 (6 bases). V lost 2 bases to trimming and J lost 5 bases, with 15 bases between them. Germline assignment: CDR1 WNHNN and CDR2 SYGVQD (reference sequence). The CDR3 totals 15 residues.

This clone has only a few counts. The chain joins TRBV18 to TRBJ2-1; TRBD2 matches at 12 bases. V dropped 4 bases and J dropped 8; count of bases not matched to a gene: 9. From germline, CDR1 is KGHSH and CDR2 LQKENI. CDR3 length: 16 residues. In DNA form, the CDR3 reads TGTGCCAGCTCACGGACTAGCGGGACGATCTTCTATGAGCAGTTCTTC. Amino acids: CASSRTSGTIFYEQFF.